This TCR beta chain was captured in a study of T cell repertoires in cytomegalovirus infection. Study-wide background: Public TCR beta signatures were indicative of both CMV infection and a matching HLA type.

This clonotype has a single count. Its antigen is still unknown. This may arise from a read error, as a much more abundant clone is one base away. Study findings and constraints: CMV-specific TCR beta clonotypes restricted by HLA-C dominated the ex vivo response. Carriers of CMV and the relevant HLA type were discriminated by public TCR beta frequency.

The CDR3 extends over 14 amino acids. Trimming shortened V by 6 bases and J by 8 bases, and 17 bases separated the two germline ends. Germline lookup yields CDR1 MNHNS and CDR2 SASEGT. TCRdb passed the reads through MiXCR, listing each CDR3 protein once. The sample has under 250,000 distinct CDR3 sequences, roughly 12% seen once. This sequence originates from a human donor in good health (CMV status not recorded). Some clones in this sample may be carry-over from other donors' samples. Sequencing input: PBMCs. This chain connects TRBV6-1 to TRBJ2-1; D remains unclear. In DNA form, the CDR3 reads TGTGCCAGCAGGGTCGTTGGCAGTCACGATGAGCAGTTCTTC. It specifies CASRVVGSHDEQFF.